This TCR beta chain is from a study of beta chain features in type 1 diabetes. Sort purity for all populations was recorded as exceeding 98%. This clone was observed many times. Deletions cut 1 base from V and 8 bases from J, with 12 bases between. Germline V CDR1 and CDR2: SQVTM, ANQGSEA. The CDR3 totals 13 residues. Sequenced material consisted of expressed TCRB transcripts (all of the isolated RNA was reverse transcribed). Around 3.7 million reads was the average for naive, central memory and regulatory T cell samples. Some clones are missing from TCRdb's copy, which holds only in-frame ones; the method was immunoSEQ multiplex PCR. The table has 110,000 to 150,000 clones, 9.5% to 10% seen once.

Sequencing was carried out using central memory CD4+ T cells from blood. The receptor was isolated from a middle-aged woman in good health. This rearrangement joins TRBV29-1 to TRBJ1-3, with TRBD1 as a possible D gene (6 bases). This chain's CDR3 is CSVEAKQGYTIYF. The CDR3 DNA sequence: TGCAGCGTTGAAGCGAAGCAGGGGTACACCATATATTTT.